These 12 T cell receptor beta chains were sequenced from one sample in a study of T cell responses to AZD1222 COVID-19 vaccine (dated by TCRdb to the early 2020s). The time point label for this specimen denotes: baseline before first vaccination. The library was obtained by the immunoSEQ multiplex PCR assay. Held by TCRdb, this immuneACCESS table contains in-frame sequences only and omits some clones. Under half of the omission traces to an unresolved V gene where checked; the cause of the rest is unknown. The sample has roughly 77,000 clones on record, approximately 91% of them singletons. The top ten clonotypes cover about 5.2% of the sample. Sequenced material: peripheral blood, taken on day 0 of AZD1222 vaccination. Source of these receptors: an adult in good health.

This chain connects TRBV6-1 to TRBJ1-2; unclear D gene. Germline loops: CDR1 MNHNS, CDR2 SASEGT. The CDR3 is 19 residues long. V gave up 0 bases and J gave up 4 bases, with 24 bases separating them. CDR3 coding DNA: TGTGCCAGCAGTGAAGCGTTTTTAGGACCGGTCGGAACCCTCTATGGCTACACCTTC. Encoded protein: CASSEAFLGPVGTLYGYTF.

This clone was recorded once. The chain couples TRBV5-1 to TRBJ2-2; 12 bases agree with TRBD1. Losses at the gene ends were 0 bases for V and 8 bases for J; bases not matched to a gene: 2. This CDR3 contains 15 residues. CDR1 SGHRS and CDR2 YFSETQ come from the germline V gene. The CDR3 nucleotides read TGCGCCAGCAGCTTGGGGGACAGGGGGCCAGGGGAGCTGTTTTTT. Amino acids: CASSLGDRGPGELFF.

The chain links TRBV11-3 to TRBJ2-2; D may correspond to TRBD1 or TRBD2 (6 bases each). The V gene's germline CDR1 is SGHNT and CDR2 YENEEA. This CDR3 region has 16 residues. Trimming cost V 5 bases and J 4 bases, with 17 bases left between them. CDR3 DNA: TGTGCCAGCAGCCCTAGTAGGGGGGCGGGCACCGGGGAGCTGTTTTTT. This sequence encodes CASSPSRGAGTGELFF.

This sequence joins TRBV5-4 and TRBJ2-7; the D gene could be TRBD1 or TRBD2 (6 bases each). This CDR3 region has 13 residues. Germline assignment: CDR1 SGHNT and CDR2 YYREEE (reference sequence). V lost 4 bases, J lost 4 bases, and 12 bases lay in between. The CDR3 region has the DNA TGTGCCAGCAGCCCGGAGGGGGTTTACGAGCAGTACTTC. Translation: CASSPEGVYEQYF.

The V call is TRBV18, the J call TRBJ1-5, with D unresolved. V was cut by 4 bases and J by 4 bases, with 8 bases left in between. The CDR3 consists of 13 residues. Germline V gene data show CDR1 as KGHSH and CDR2 as LQKENI. This chain's CDR3 is CASSLGLNQPQHF. CDR3 nucleotides: TGTGCCAGCTCACTTGGACTAAATCAGCCCCAGCATTTT.

This clone was recorded once. The chain recombines TRBV2 with TRBJ1-3; D unclear. The V end lost 5 bases, the J end lost 2 bases, and 10 bases lay between the germline ends. In germline, CDR1 is SNHLY, CDR2 FYNNEI. The CDR3 has 14 residues. DNA for the CDR3: TGTGCCAGCAGTACCGGGCTTCCTGGAAACACCATATATTTT. Amino acids: CASSTGLPGNTIYF.

This rearrangement joins TRBV7-2 to TRBJ1-2; a possible D gene is TRBD1 (5 bases). Germline V lookup: CDR1 SGHTA, CDR2 FQGNSA. CDR3 length: 14 residues. V was trimmed by 4 bases and J by 9 bases, leaving 18 bases between them. The CDR3 sequence is CASSWDEATPRYTF. The CDR3 DNA reads as TGTGCCAGCAGCTGGGACGAGGCCACCCCTCGCTACACCTTC.

V usage is TRBV3-1 (or the pseudogene TRBV3-2) and J usage is TRBJ2-1; 9 bases fit TRBD1. V lost 6 bases to trimming and J lost 7 bases; unmatched junction nucleotides: 10. There are 15 residues in the CDR3. Germline-derived CDR1 and CDR2 are LGHDT and YNNKEL (reference sequence). CDR3 nucleotide sequence: TGTGCCAGCAGTCTTCACAGGGGGCGGGGGAATGAGCAGTTCTTC. This sequence encodes CASSLHRGRGNEQFF.

The rearrangement joins TRBV28 to TRBJ2-3; TRBD2 might be the D (7 bases). Germline V gene lookup returns CDR1 MDHEN and CDR2 SYDVKM. Trimming cost V 3 bases and J 2 bases, with 15 bases left between them. This CDR3 comprises 16 residues. CDR3 coding DNA: TGTGCCAGCAGTTTCAGGGAGGGGGTATCCACAGATACGCAGTATTTT. It translates to CASSFREGVSTDTQYF.

This clone was detected a few times. The chain uses TRBV9 and TRBJ1-6, with a tentative D call TRBD1 (6 bases). This CDR3 region has 14 residues. Trimming left V 6 bases short and J 6 bases short, with 13 bases between. Per germline, CDR1 SGDLS and CDR2 YYNGEE. CDR3 sequence (DNA): TGTGCCAGCACCAGGACAGTAGTTAATTCACCCCTCCACTTT. Its translation: CASTRTVVNSPLHF.

This chain connects TRBV7-2 to TRBJ1-1; 10 nucleotides line up with TRBD1. The CDR3 consists of 16 residues. Germline V gene lookup returns CDR1 SGHTA and CDR2 FQGNSA. Trimming removed 2 bases from V and 1 base from J; junction bases left unmatched: 4. CDR3 sequence reads: CASSLPGQGTNTEAFF. The CDR3 DNA follows: TGTGCCAGCAGCTTACCGGGACAGGGGACGAACACTGAAGCTTTCTTT.

This chain connects TRBV7-9 to TRBJ2-1; 14 bases line up with TRBD2. V shed 4 bases and J 4 bases; nucleotides not matched to a gene: 6. Germline V gene data show CDR1 as SEHNR and CDR2 as FQNEAQ (reference sequence). The CDR3 contains 17 residues. CDR3 in DNA: TGTGCCAGCAGCTACTGGACTAGCGGGGGGAAATACAATGAGCAGTTCTTC. Translation gives CASSYWTSGGKYNEQFF.